A single TCR beta chain is shown here with its context. Per the study methods: Researchers report that nucleated cell counts were estimated from reference gene primer amplification. TCRdb's copy holds only in-frame clones and misses some; the assay was immunoSEQ multiplex PCR. That table furnishes V, J and clone size, whereas the DNA furnished D and trimming. The sample comprises fewer than 200,000 clones, 82% of which are singletons, and 8.4% rests with the top ten. Germline CDR1 and CDR2: MRHNA and SNTAGT. J was trimmed by 11 bases and V by 4 bases; bases with no gene match: 13. The CDR3 is 15 amino acids. The data belong to a study of blood T cell repertoires in COVID-19. Across the study: Whether acute or convalescent, the COVID-19 samples came from the United States, Italy and Spain. The analysed material was cDNA or gDNA that came from T cells, B-cell-depleted T cells, or PBMCs.

The TCR comes from a woman aged 70-85 years with acute or convalescent COVID-19. This chain connects TRBV6-4 to TRBJ1-4; 7 bases line up with TRBD1. The sample comprised peripheral blood. CDR3 protein: CASSVEAVATGKLFF. CDR3 sequence (DNA): TGTGCCAGCAGTGTTGAGGCGGTGGCGACAGGGAAACTGTTTTTT.